The T cell receptor (beta chain) described here comes from a study of CD8 T cells in ankylosing spondylitis. Study findings and constraints: The disease-linked clones had a CD8+ phenotype and low blood frequencies.

This clonotype was found many times. Its target is not known. Germline CDR1 ENHRY, CDR2 SYGVKD. V trimming: 10 bases; J trimming: 2 bases; junction bases outside the gene matches: 8. The CDR3 is made up of 14 amino acids. Library preparation for TCR beta used quantitative 5'-RACE with molecular barcodes. TCRdb re-analysed the 5' RACE reads in MiXCR, keeping a single row per CDR3 protein. The sample has 150,000 to 200,000 distinct CDR3 sequences, approximately 18% seen once. Sequencing used blood, either unsorted or a sorted T cell fraction (not recorded which). The receptor comes from a male donor under 30 with ankylosing spondylitis or in good health (not recorded which). This chain joins TRBV10-3 and TRBJ2-3, with 8 bases matching TRBD1. The CDR3 bases are TGTGCCACCTACAGGGACAGGTCCACAGATACGCAGTATTTT. Amino acids: CATYRDRSTDTQYF.